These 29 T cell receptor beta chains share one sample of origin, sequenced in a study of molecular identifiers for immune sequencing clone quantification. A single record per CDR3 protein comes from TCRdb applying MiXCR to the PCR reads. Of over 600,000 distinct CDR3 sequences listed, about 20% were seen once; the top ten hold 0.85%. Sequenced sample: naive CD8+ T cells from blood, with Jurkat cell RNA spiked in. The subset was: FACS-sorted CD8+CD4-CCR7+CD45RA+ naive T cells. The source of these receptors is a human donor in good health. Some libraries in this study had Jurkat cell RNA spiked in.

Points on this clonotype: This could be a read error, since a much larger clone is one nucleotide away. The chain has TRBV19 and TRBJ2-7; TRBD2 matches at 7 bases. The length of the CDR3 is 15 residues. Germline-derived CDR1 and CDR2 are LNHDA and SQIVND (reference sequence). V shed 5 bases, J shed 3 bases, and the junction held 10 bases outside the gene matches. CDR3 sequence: CASSAPLAAIYEQYF. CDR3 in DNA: TGTGCCAGTAGTGCCCCGCTAGCGGCGATCTACGAGCAGTACTTC.

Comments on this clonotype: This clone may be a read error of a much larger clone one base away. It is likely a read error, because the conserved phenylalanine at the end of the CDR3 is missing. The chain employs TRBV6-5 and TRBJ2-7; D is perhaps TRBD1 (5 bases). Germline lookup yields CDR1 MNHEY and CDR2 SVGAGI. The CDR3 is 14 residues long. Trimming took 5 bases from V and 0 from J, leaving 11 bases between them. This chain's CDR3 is CASSPQVTSYEQYS. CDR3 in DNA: TGTGCCAGCAGTCCACAGGTGACCTCCTACGAGCAGTACTCC.

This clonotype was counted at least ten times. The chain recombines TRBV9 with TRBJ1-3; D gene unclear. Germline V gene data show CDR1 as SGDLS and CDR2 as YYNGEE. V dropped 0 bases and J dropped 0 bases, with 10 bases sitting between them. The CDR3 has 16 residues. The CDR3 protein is CASSVGRRGSGNTIYF. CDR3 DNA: TGTGCCAGCAGCGTAGGAAGACGGGGCTCTGGAAACACCATATATTTT.

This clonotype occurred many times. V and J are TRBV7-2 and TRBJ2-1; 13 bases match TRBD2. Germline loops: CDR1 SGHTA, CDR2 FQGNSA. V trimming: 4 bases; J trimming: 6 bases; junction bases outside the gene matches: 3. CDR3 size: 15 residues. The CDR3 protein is CASSSGLAGINEQFF. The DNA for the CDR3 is TGTGCCAGCAGCTCGGGACTAGCGGGAATCAATGAGCAGTTCTTC.

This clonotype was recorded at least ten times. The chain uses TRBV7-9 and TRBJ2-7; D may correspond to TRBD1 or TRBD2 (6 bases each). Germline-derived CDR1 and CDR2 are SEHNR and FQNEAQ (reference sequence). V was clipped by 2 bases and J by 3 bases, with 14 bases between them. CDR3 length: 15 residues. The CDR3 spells CASSLSGGPFYEQYF. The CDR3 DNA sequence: TGTGCCAGCAGCTTATCCGGGGGCCCCTTCTACGAGCAGTACTTC.

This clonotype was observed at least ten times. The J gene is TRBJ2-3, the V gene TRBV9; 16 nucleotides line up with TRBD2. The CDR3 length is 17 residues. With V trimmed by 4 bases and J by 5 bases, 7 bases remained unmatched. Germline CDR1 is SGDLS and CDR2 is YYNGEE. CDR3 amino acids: CASSPGTSGRAQDTQYF. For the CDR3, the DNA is TGTGCCAGCAGCCCCGGGACTAGCGGGAGGGCTCAAGATACGCAGTATTTT. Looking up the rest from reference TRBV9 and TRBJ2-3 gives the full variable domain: DSGVTQTPKHLITATGQRVTLRCSPRSGDLSVYWYQQSLDQGLQFLIQYYNGEERAKGNILERFSAQQFPDLHSELNLSSLELGDSALYFCASSPGTSGRAQDTQYFGPGTRLTVL.

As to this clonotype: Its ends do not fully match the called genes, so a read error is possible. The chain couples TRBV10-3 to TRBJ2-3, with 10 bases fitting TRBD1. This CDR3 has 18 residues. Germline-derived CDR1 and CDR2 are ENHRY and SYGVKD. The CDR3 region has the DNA TGTGCCATCAGTTCCTGGGACAGGGGAAACTTTAACACAGATGCGCAGTATTTT. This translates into CAISSWDRGNFNTDAQYF.

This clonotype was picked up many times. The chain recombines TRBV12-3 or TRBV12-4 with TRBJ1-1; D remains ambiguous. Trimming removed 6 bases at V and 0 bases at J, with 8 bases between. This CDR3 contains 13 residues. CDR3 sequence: CASSFGLNTEAFF. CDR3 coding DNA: TGTGCCAGCAGCTTCGGGTTGAACACTGAAGCTTTCTTT.

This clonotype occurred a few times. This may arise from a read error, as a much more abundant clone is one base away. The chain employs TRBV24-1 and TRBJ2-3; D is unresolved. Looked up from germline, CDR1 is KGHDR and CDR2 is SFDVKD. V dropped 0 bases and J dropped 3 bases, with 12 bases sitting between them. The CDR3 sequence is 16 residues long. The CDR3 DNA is TGTGCCACCAGTGATTTGCCAGCGAGAGGTACAGATACGCAGTATTTT. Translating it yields CATSDLPARGTDTQYF.

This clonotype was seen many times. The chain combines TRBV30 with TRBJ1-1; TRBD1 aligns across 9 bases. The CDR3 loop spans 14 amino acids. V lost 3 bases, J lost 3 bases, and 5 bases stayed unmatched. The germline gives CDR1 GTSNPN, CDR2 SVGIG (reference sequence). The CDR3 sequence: CAWSPGTGYTEAFF. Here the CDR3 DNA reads TGTGCCTGGAGCCCCGGGACAGGGTACACTGAAGCTTTCTTT.

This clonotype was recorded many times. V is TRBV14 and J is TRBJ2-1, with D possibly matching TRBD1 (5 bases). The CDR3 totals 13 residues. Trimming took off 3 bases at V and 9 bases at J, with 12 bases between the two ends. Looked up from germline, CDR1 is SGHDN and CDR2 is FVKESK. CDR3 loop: CASSHVRGSEQFF. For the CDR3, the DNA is TGTGCCAGCAGCCACGTTAGGGGTTCTGAGCAGTTCTTC. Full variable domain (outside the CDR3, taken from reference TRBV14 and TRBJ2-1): EAGVTQFPSHSVIEKGQTVTLRCDPISGHDNLYWYRRVMGKEIKFLLHFVKESKQDESGMPNNRFLAERTGGTYSTLKVQPAELEDSGVYFCASSHVRGSEQFFGPGTRLTVL.

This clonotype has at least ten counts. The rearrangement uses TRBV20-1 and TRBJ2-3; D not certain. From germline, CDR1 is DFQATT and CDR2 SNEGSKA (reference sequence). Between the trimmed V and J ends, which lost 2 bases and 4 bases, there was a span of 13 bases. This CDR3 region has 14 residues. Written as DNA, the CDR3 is TGCAGTGCTAGATATTGGTATAATGCAGATACGCAGTATTTT. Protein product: CSARYWYNADTQYF.

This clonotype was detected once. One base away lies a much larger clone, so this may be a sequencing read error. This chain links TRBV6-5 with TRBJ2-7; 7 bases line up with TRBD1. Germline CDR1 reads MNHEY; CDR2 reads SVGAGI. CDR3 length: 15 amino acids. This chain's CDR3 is CVSSYSIGTVYEQYF. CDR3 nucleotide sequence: TGTGTCAGCAGTTACTCGATTGGGACAGTCTACGAGCAGTACTTC.

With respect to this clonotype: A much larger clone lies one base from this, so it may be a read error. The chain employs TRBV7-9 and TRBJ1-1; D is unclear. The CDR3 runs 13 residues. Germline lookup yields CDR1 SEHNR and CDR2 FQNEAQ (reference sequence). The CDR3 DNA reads TGTGCCAGCAGCCACGACTTGAACATTGAAGCTTTCTTT. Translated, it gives CASSHDLNIEAFF.

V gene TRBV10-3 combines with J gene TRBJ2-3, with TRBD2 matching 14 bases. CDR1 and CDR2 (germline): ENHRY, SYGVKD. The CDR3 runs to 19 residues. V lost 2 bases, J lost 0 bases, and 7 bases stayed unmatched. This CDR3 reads CAISEPGTSGGPSTDTQYF. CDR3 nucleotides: TGTGCCATCAGTGAGCCCGGGACTAGCGGGGGTCCAAGCACAGATACGCAGTATTTT.

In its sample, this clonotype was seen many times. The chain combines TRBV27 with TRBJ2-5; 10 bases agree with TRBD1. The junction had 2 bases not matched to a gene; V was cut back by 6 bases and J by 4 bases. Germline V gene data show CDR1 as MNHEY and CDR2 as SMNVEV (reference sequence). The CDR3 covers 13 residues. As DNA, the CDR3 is TGTGCCAGCAGGGGACAGGGGATAGAGACCCAGTACTTC. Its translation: CASRGQGIETQYF.

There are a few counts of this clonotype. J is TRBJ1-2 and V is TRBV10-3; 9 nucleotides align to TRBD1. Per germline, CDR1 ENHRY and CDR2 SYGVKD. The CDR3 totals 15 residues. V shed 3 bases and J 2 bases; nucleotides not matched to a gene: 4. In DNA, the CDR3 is TGTGCCATCAGTGATACAGGGGGCGTCAACTATGGCTACACCTTC. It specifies CAISDTGGVNYGYTF.

CDR3 sequence (DNA): TGTGCCAGCGACCCTGGTCCGACAGGCCGAACCCAAGAGACCCAGTACTTC. This sequence encodes CASDPGPTGRTQETQYF. The chain has TRBV28 and TRBJ2-5; perhaps TRBD1 as D (6 bases). Germline CDR1 MDHEN, CDR2 SYDVKM. V gave up 8 bases and J gave up 1 base, with 23 bases separating them. This CDR3 is 17 amino acids long.

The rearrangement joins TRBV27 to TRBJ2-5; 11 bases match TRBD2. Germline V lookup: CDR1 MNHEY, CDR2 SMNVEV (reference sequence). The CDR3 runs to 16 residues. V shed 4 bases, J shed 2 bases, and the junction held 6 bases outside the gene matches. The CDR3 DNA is TGTGCCAGCAGTTCCCGACTAGCGGGATTACAAGAGACCCAGTACTTC. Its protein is CASSSRLAGLQETQYF.

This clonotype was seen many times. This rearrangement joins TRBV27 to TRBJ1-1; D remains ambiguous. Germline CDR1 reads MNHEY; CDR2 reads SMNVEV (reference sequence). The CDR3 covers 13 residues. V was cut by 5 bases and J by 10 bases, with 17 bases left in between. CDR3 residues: CASSPSPEEGAFF. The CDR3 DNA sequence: TGTGCCAGCAGTCCGTCCCCTGAGGAGGGAGCTTTCTTT.

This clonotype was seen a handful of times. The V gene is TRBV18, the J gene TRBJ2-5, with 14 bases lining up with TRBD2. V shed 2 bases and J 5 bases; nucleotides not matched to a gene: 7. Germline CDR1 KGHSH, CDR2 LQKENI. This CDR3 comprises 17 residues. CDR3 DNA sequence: TGTGCCAGCTCACCATTCAAGGGACTAGCGGGAGTGGAGACCCAGTACTTC. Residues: CASSPFKGLAGVETQYF.

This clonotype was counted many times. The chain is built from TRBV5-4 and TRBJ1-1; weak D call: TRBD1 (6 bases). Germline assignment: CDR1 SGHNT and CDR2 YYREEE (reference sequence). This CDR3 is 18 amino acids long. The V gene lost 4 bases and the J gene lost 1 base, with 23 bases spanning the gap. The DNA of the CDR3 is TGTGCCAGCAGCGTTGTTGGGGGCGCTACAGGGTCGAACACTGAAGCTTTCTTT. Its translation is CASSVVGGATGSNTEAFF.

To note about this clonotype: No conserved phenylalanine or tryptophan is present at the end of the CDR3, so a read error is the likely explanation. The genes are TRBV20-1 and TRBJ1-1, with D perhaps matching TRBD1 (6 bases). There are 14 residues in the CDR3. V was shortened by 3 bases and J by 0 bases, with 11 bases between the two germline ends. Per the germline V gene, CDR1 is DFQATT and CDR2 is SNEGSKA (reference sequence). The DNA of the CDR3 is TGCAGTGCTAGCCTGACAGGCGTGAACACTGAAGCTTTCCTT. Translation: CSASLTGVNTEAFL.

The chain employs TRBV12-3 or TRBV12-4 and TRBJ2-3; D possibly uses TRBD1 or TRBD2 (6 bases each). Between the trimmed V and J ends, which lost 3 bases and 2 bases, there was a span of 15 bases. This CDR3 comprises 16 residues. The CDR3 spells CASSFTSGAATDTQYF. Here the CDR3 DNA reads TGTGCCAGCAGTTTTACTTCGGGGGCCGCCACAGATACGCAGTATTTT.

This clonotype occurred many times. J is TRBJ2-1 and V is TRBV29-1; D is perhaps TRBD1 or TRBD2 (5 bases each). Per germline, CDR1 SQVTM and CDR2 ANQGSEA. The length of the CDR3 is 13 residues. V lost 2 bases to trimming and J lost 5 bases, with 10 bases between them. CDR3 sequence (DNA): TGCAGCGTTGAATCGGGGACCAACAATGAGCAGTTCTTC. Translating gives CSVESGTNNEQFF.

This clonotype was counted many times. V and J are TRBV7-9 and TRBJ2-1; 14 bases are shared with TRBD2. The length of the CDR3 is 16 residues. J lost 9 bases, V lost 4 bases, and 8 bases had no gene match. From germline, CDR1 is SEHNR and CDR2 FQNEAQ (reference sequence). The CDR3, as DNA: TGTGCCAGCAGCTCGGGACTAGCGGGGGCCGGGGGTGAGCAGTTCTTC. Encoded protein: CASSSGLAGAGGEQFF.

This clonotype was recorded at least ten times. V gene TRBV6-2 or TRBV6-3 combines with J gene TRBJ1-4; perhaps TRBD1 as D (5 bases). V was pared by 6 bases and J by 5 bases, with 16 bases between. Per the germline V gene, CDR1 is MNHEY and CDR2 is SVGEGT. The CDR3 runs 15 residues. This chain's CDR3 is CASRGRTKGNEKLFF. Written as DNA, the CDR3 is TGTGCCAGCAGAGGCCGGACAAAGGGGAATGAAAAACTGTTTTTT.

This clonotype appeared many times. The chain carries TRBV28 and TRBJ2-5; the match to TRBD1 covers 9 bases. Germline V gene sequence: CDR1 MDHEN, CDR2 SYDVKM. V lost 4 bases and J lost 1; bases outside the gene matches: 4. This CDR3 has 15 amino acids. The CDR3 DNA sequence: TGTGCCAGCAGTTGGCCGGGACAGGGCCAAGAGACCCAGTACTTC. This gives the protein CASSWPGQGQETQYF. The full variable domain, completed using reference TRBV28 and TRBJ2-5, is DVKVTQSSRYLVKRTGEKVFLECVQDMDHENMFWYRQDPGLGLRLIYFSYDVKMKEKGDIPEGYSVSREKKERFSLILESASTNQTSMYLCASSWPGQGQETQYFGPGTRLLVL.

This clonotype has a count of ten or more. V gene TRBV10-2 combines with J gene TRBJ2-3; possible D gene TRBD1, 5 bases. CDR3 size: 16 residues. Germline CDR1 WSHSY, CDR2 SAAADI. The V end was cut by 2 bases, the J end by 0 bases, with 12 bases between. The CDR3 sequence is CASSEDSPISTDTQYF. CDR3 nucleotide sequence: TGCGCCAGCAGTGAGGACAGCCCGATTAGCACAGATACGCAGTATTTT.